A selection of T cell receptor beta chains follows, all from one sample in a study of post-analysis software for immune sequencing data. TCRdb re-derived calls from the PCR reads in MiXCR, one entry per CDR3 protein. In the table there are about 540,000 distinct CDR3 sequences, less than 40% of which are singletons. The source material was blood. The source is a girl aged 2 to 17 with multiple sclerosis. Both conserved end residues are part of each CDR3. Fields, in order: CDR3 protein, J gene, V gene.

cdr3_aa: CSVEWTANTEAFF
j_call: TRBJ1-1
v_call: TRBV29-1

cdr3_aa: CSVDSDRGPSYEQYF
j_call: TRBJ2-7
v_call: TRBV29-1

cdr3_aa: CSVGGMDGCTF
j_call: TRBJ1-2
v_call: TRBV29-1

cdr3_aa: CASSPLPGQGKWADTQYF
j_call: TRBJ2-3
v_call: TRBV7-9

cdr3_aa: CASSLSHPRGTEAFF
j_call: TRBJ1-1
v_call: TRBV12-3/TRBV12-4

cdr3_aa: CASSSPRVETNEQFF
j_call: TRBJ2-1
v_call: TRBV6-5

cdr3_aa: CSVDRGYGYTF
j_call: TRBJ1-2
v_call: TRBV29-1

cdr3_aa: CASSPDGPGSAFF
j_call: TRBJ1-1
v_call: TRBV5-1

cdr3_aa: CASSPGTGAISTDTQYF
j_call: TRBJ2-3
v_call: TRBV5-5

cdr3_aa: CATRSEGGGGKNIQYF
j_call: TRBJ2-4
v_call: TRBV15

cdr3_aa: CATALPDRLNTEAFF
j_call: TRBJ1-1
v_call: TRBV15

cdr3_aa: CSAQTNGGYRNEQFF
j_call: TRBJ2-1
v_call: TRBV20-1

cdr3_aa: CASSQEGGYRDFYGYTF
j_call: TRBJ1-2
v_call: TRBV14

cdr3_aa: CSAPVRPGREEETQYF
j_call: TRBJ2-5
v_call: TRBV20-1

cdr3_aa: CASSLEGLDTGELFF
j_call: TRBJ2-2
v_call: TRBV11-2

cdr3_aa: CASSAGTEHNEQFF
j_call: TRBJ2-1
v_call: TRBV9

cdr3_aa: CASSLPGRTREQYF
j_call: TRBJ2-7
v_call: TRBV7-6

cdr3_aa: CASSLDRVRETQYF
j_call: TRBJ2-5
v_call: TRBV2

cdr3_aa: CASSSPGSEYF
j_call: TRBJ2-4
v_call: TRBV7-9

cdr3_aa: CSAALNRGTPTDTQYF
j_call: TRBJ2-3
v_call: TRBV20-1

cdr3_aa: CASSFQEATEAFF
j_call: TRBJ1-1
v_call: TRBV12-3/TRBV12-4

cdr3_aa: CASSLSSGYGYTF
j_call: TRBJ1-2
v_call: TRBV7-6

cdr3_aa: CASRDRGPTYGYTF
j_call: TRBJ1-2
v_call: TRBV6-6

cdr3_aa: CSARLAGVVMDTQYF
j_call: TRBJ2-3
v_call: TRBV20-1

cdr3_aa: CSARDKGTGGNQPQHF
j_call: TRBJ1-5
v_call: TRBV20-1

cdr3_aa: CAISGPGLPQYF
j_call: TRBJ2-7
v_call: TRBV10-3

cdr3_aa: CASSLAGGTGRTEQYF
j_call: NA
v_call: TRBV12-3/TRBV12-4

cdr3_aa: CASSPGGIFTQYF
j_call: TRBJ2-3
v_call: TRBV7-9

cdr3_aa: CSAPPQGRNYGYTF
j_call: TRBJ1-2
v_call: TRBV29-1

cdr3_aa: CATSIDRFSSGANVLTF
j_call: TRBJ2-6
v_call: TRBV15

cdr3_aa: CSVENLAGVQETQYF
j_call: TRBJ2-5
v_call: TRBV29-1

cdr3_aa: CSARRGIWETQYF
j_call: NA
v_call: TRBV20-1

cdr3_aa: CASSLGWLNMNTEAFF
j_call: TRBJ1-1
v_call: TRBV5-1

cdr3_aa: CSARDRDSDFTDTQYF
j_call: TRBJ2-3
v_call: TRBV20-1

cdr3_aa: CAIRPGTRGRPHPPYGYTF
j_call: TRBJ1-2
v_call: TRBV10-3

cdr3_aa: CASRSAGAHGYTF
j_call: TRBJ1-2
v_call: TRBV12-3/TRBV12-4

cdr3_aa: CASSLGPGRVHQPQHF
j_call: TRBJ1-5
v_call: TRBV7-8

cdr3_aa: CASSQKRTASGGAGETQYF
j_call: TRBJ2-5
v_call: TRBV4-2

cdr3_aa: CASRGLAGGTDTQYF
j_call: TRBJ2-3
v_call: TRBV6-5

cdr3_aa: CASSSNMDSENQPQHF
j_call: TRBJ1-5
v_call: TRBV7-9

cdr3_aa: CASRTPGQVMVGAFF
j_call: TRBJ1-1
v_call: TRBV6-1

cdr3_aa: CSVERGVQETQYF
j_call: TRBJ2-5
v_call: TRBV29-1

cdr3_aa: CASSSRLAGGGDEQFF
j_call: TRBJ2-1
v_call: TRBV9

cdr3_aa: CASSLTGGSGGEKFF
j_call: TRBJ2-1
v_call: TRBV7-3

cdr3_aa: CASSLRVGGDEQYF
j_call: NA
v_call: TRBV7-3

cdr3_aa: CASSYPTGRGYEQYF
j_call: TRBJ2-7
v_call: TRBV6-5

cdr3_aa: CASADSGLADFKNIQYF
j_call: NA
v_call: TRBV28

cdr3_aa: CASSLGGSTADTQYF
j_call: TRBJ2-3
v_call: TRBV11-2